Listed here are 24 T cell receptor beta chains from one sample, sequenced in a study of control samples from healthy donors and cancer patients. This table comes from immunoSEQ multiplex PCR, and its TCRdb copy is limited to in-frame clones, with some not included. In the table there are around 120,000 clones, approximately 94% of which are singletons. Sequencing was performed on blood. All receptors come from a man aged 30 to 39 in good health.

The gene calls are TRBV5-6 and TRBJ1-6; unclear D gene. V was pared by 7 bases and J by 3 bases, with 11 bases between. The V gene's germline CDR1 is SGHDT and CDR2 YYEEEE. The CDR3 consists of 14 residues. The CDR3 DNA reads TGTGCCAGCCATTTGTCGGACTATAATTCACCCCTCCACTTT. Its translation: CASHLSDYNSPLHF.

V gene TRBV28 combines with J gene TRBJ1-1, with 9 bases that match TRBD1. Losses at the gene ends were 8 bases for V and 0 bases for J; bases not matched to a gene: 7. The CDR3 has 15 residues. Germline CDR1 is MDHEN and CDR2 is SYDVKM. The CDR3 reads CASGQGRRMNTEAFF. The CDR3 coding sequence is TGTGCCAGCGGACAGGGGAGGCGCATGAACACTGAAGCTTTCTTT.

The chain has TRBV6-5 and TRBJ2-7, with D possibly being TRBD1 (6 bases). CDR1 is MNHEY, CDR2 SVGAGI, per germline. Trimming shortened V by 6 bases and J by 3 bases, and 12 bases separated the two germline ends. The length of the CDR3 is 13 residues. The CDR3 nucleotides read TGTGCCAGCAGGGACTCAGGGGACTACGAGCAGTACTTC. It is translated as CASRDSGDYEQYF.

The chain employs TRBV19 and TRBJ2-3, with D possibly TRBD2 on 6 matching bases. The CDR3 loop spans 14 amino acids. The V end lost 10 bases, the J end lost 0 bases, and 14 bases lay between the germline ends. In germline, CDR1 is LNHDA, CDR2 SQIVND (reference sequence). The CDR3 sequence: CATRDGGSTDTQYF. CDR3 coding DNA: TGTGCCACCCGCGACGGGGGAAGCACAGATACGCAGTATTTT.

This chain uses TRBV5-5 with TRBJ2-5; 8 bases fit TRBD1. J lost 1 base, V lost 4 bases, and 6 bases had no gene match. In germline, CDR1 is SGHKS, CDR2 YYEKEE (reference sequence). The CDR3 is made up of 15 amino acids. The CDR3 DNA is TGTGCCAGCAGCAGCTACAGGGGGGTCCAAGAGACCCAGTACTTC. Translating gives CASSSYRGVQETQYF. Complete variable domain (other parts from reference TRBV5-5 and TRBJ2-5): DAGVTQSPTHLIKTRGQQVTLRCSPISGHKSVSWYQQVLGQGPQFIFQYYEKEERGRGNFPDRFSARQFPNYSSELNVNALLLGDSALYLCASSSYRGVQETQYFGPGTRLLVL.

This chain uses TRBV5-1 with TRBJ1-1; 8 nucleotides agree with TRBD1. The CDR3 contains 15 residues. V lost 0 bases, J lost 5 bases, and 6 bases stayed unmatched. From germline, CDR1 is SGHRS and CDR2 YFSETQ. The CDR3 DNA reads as TGCGCCAGCAGCTTGGAACAGGGGGTAGGGACTGAAGCTTTCTTT. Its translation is CASSLEQGVGTEAFF.

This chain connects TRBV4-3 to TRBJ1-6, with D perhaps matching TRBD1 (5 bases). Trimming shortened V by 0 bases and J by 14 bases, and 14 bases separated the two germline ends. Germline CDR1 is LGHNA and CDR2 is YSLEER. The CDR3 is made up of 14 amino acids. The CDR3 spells CASSQDMGGGSLHF. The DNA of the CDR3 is TGCGCCAGCAGCCAAGATATGGGGGGAGGATCCCTCCACTTT.

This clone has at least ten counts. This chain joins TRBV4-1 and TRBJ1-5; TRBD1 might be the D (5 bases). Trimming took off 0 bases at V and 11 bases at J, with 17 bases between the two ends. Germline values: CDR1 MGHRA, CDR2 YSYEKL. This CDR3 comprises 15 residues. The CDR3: CASSQDRGTLLAQHF. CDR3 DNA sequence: TGCGCCAGCAGCCAAGATCGAGGGACCTTGTTGGCCCAGCATTTT.

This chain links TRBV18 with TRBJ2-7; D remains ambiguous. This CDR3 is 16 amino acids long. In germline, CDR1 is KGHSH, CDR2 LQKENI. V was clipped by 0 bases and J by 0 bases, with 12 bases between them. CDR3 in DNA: TGTGCCAGCTCACCACCGAGAGGAATGGTCTCCTACGAGCAGTACTTC. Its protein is CASSPPRGMVSYEQYF.

This CDR3 is CASSLRGENTEAFF. CDR3 coding DNA: TGTGCCAGCAGTTTAAGGGGGGAGAACACTGAAGCTTTCTTT. This chain connects TRBV28 to TRBJ1-1, with a tentative D call TRBD1 (6 bases). Trimming cost V 2 bases and J 1 base, with 8 bases left between them. From germline, CDR1 is MDHEN and CDR2 SYDVKM. The length of the CDR3 is 14 residues. Variable domain in full (rest from reference TRBV28 and TRBJ1-1): DVKVTQSSRYLVKRTGEKVFLECVQDMDHENMFWYRQDPGLGLRLIYFSYDVKMKEKGDIPEGYSVSREKKERFSLILESASTNQTSMYLCASSLRGENTEAFFGQGTRLTVV.

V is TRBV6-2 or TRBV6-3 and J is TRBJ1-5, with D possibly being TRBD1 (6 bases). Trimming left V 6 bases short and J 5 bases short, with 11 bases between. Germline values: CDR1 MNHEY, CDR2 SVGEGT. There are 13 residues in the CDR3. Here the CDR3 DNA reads TGTGCCAGCAGCTTGACAGGATATCAGCCCCAGCATTTT. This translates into CASSLTGYQPQHF.

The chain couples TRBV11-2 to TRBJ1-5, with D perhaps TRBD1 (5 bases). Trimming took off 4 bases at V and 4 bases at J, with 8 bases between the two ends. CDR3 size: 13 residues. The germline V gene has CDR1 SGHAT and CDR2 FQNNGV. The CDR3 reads CASSWDGNQPQHF. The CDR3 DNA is TGTGCCAGCAGCTGGGACGGTAATCAGCCCCAGCATTTT.

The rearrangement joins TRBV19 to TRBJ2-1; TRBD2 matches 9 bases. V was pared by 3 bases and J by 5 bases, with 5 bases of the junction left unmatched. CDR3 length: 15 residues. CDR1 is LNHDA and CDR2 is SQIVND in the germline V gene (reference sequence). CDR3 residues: CASSILAGINNEQFF. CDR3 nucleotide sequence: TGTGCCAGTAGTATCCTAGCGGGGATCAACAATGAGCAGTTCTTC. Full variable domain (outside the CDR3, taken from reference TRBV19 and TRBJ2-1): DGGITQSPKYLFRKEGQNVTLSCEQNLNHDAMYWYRQDPGQGLRLIYYSQIVNDFQKGDIAEGYSVSREKKESFPLTVTSAQKNPTAFYLCASSILAGINNEQFFGPGTRLTVL.

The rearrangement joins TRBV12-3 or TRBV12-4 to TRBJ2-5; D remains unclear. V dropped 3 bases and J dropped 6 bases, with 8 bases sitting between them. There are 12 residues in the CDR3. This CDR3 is CASSFPIQTQYF. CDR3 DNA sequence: TGTGCCAGCAGTTTTCCTATCCAGACCCAGTACTTC.

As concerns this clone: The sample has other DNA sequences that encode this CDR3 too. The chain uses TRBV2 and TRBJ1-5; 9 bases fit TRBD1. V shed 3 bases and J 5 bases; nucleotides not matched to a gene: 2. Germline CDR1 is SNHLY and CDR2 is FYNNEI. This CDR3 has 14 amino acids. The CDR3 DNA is TGTGCCAGCAGTGACACAGGGGGCTATCAGCCCCAGCATTTT. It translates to CASSDTGGYQPQHF.

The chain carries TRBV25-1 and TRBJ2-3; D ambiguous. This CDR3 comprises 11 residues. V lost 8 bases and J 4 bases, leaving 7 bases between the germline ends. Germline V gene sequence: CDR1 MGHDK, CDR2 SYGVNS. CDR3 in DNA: TGTGCCAGCGCTTTCTCAGATACGCAGTATTTT. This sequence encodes CASAFSDTQYF.

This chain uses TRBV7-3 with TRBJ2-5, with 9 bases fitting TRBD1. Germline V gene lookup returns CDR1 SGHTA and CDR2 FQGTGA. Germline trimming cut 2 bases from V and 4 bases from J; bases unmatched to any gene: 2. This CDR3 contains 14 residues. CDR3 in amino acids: CASSLWDRAETQYF. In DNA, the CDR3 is TGTGCCAGCAGCTTATGGGACAGGGCAGAGACCCAGTACTTC. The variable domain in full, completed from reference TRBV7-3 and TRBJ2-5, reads GAGVSQTPSNKVTEKGKYVELRCDPISGHTALYWYRQSLGQGPEFLIYFQGTGAADDSGLPNDRFFAVRPEGSVSTLKIQRTERGDSAVYLCASSLWDRAETQYFGPGTRLLVL.

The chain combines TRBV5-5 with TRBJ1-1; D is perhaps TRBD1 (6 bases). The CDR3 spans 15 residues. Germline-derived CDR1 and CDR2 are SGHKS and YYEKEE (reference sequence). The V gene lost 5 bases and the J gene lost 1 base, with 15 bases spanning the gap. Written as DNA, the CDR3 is TGTGCCAGCAGGATACAGGGTCGGGCGAACACTGAAGCTTTCTTT. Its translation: CASRIQGRANTEAFF. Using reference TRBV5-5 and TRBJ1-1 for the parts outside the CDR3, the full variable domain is DAGVTQSPTHLIKTRGQQVTLRCSPISGHKSVSWYQQVLGQGPQFIFQYYEKEERGRGNFPDRFSARQFPNYSSELNVNALLLGDSALYLCASRIQGRANTEAFFGQGTRLTVV.

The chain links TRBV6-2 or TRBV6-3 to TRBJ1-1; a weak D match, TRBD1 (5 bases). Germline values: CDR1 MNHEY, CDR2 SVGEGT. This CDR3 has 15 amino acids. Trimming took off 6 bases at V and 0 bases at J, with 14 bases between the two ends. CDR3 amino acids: CASSFDSFVNTEAFF. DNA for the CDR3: TGTGCCAGCAGCTTCGACAGCTTCGTGAACACTGAAGCTTTCTTT.

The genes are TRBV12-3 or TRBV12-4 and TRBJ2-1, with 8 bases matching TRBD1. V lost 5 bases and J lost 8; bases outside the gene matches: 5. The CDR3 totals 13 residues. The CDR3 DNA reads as TGTGCCAGCAGTCGGACAGGGTTCGATGAGCAGTTCTTC. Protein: CASSRTGFDEQFF.

The CDR3 reads CASSLGWGVDSNQPQHF. The CDR3 DNA reads TGTGCCAGCAGCTTAGGCTGGGGGGTGGATAGCAATCAGCCCCAGCATTTT. The chain joins TRBV7-6 to TRBJ1-5, with D possibly TRBD1 on 5 matching bases. The CDR3 spans 17 residues. In germline, CDR1 is SGHVS, CDR2 FNYEAQ. The germline V and J ends were trimmed by 1 base and 0 bases, with 13 bases remaining between them.

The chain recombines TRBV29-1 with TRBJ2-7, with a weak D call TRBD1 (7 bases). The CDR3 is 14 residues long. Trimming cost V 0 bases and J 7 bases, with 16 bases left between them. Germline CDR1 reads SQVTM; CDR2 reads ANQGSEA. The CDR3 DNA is TGCAGCGTTGAAGAGGGAGGAGGGGGCTGGGAGCAGTACTTC. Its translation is CSVEEGGGGWEQYF.

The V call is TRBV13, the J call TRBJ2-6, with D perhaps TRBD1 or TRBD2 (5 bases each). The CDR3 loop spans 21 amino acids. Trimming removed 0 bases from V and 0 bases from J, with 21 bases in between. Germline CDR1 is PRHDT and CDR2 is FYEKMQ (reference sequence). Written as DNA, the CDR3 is TGTGCCAGCAGCTTAGGGACGTGGGGCGCCCAGAGGGGCTCTGGGGCCAACGTCCTGACTTTC. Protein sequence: CASSLGTWGAQRGSGANVLTF.

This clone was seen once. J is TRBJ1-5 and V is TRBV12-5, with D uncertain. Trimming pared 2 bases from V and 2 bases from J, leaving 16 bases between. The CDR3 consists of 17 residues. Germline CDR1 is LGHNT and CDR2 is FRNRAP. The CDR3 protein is CASGLIVGRDGNQPQHF. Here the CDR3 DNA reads TGTGCTAGTGGTTTGATAGTAGGGAGGGATGGCAATCAGCCCCAGCATTTT.